This is a list of T cell receptor beta chains from one sample in a study of radiotherapy plus CTLA-4 blockade in lung cancer. Only in-frame clones appear in the TCRdb table, and some are missing; sequencing was by immunoSEQ multiplex PCR. This table has roughly 69,000 clones, roughly three quarters appearing once. The source was peripheral blood, collected from a patient treated with radiotherapy plus ipilimumab. Receptor source: a human donor with non-small cell lung cancer whose response to radiotherapy plus ipilimumab could not be evaluated. Some clones in this sample may be carry-over from other donors' samples. CDR3s include the opening cysteine and the closing phenylalanine or tryptophan. D genes are given only for firm matches. Expanded clones get a size class; other rows say once, few or many, or leave the size out.

V gene	clone size	J gene	D gene	CDR3 DNA	CDR3 protein
TRBV5-1	few	TRBJ1-6	.	TGCGCCAGCAGCTCGACCGGGATCGCTTATAATTCACCCCTCCACTTT	CASSSTGIAYNSPLHF
TRBV6-1	.	TRBJ2-3	TRBD2	TGTGCCAGCAGTGAACGGGGGGGAACGCAGTATTTT	CASSERGGTQYF
TRBV19	.	TRBJ1-2	TRBD1	TGTGCCAGTAGTTCCGGACAGGGACCAGTTTTGACCTATGGCTACACCTTC	CASSSGQGPVLTYGYTF
TRBV18	.	TRBJ2-1	.	TGTGCCAGCTCACCACAGCGGAAGAGCTCCTACAATGAGCAGTTCTTC	CASSPQRKSSYNEQFF
TRBV4-1	.	TRBJ2-2	.	TGCGCCAGCAGCCCGACAGGAGTGAACACCGGGGAGCTGTTTTTT	CASSPTGVNTGELFF
TRBV4-2	few	TRBJ1-5	.	TGTGCCAGCAGCCAAGATCCGACAGGAGAAACCCAGCATTTT	CASSQDPTGETQHF
TRBV2	.	TRBJ1-2	TRBD1	TGTGCCAGCAGTGACGACAGGGACGCCTACTATGGCTACACCTTC	CASSDDRDAYYGYTF
TRBV20-1	few	TRBJ1-2	.	TGCAGTGCTCGGACAGACTATGGCTACACCTTC	CSARTDYGYTF
TRBV5-1	.	TRBJ1-1	TRBD1	TGCGCCAGCAGCTTGGCCGCCCCGGGACAGGGACTGAACACTGAAGCTTTCTTT	CASSLAAPGQGLNTEAFF
TRBV6-4	few	TRBJ2-1	.	TGTGCCAGCAGCGGGGAAGGGGGGGTCTCCTACAATGAGCAGTTCTTC	CASSGEGGVSYNEQFF
TRBV29-1	.	TRBJ2-5	TRBD1	TGCAGCGTCCTGACAGGGTCAGAGACCCAGTACTTC	CSVLTGSETQYF
TRBV28	.	TRBJ2-7	TRBD1	TGTGCCAGCTCTGAAACTGGGACAGGGGATTCCTACGAGCAGTACTTC	CASSETGTGDSYEQYF